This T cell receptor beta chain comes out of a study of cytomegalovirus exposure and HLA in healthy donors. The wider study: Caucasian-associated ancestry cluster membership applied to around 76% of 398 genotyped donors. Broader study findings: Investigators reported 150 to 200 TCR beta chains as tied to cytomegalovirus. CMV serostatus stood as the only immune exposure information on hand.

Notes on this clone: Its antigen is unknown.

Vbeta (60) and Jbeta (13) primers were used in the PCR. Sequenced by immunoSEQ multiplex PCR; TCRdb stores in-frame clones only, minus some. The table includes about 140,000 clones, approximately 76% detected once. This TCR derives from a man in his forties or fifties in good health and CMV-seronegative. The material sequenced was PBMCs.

CDR3 protein: CASSFEAANSPLHF. The CDR3 DNA reads as TGTGCCAGCAGTTTTGAGGCGGCCAATTCACCCCTCCACTTT. This chain joins TRBV28 and TRBJ1-6; D unclear. Germline values: CDR1 MDHEN, CDR2 SYDVKM. CDR3 size: 14 residues. Trimming pared 3 bases from V and 7 bases from J, leaving 10 bases between.